This T cell receptor (beta chain) is from a study of T cell changes during pregnancy in multiple sclerosis. The protocol was immunoSEQ multiplex PCR, while the TCRdb copy is restricted to in-frame clones and leaves out a portion. Here the sample spans roughly 45,000 clones, more than 85% being singletons. The V end was cut by 0 bases, the J end by 7 bases, with 9 bases between. CDR1 and CDR2 from the germline V gene are MNHEY and SMNVEV (reference sequence). The CDR3 loop spans 13 amino acids. The clonotype was recovered from a female donor with multiple sclerosis, enrolled in a pregnancy study. The starting material was CD8+ T cells from peripheral blood mononuclear cells, obtained after pregnancy. The chain uses TRBV27 and TRBJ1-1; D is unresolved. DNA of the CDR3: TGTGCCAGCAGTTTATCGATTTGGAGTGAAGCTTTCTTT. Its translation is CASSLSIWSEAFF.